Below, 5 T cell receptor beta chains from the same sample are listed, as sequenced in a study of T-cell reconstitution after alpha-beta-depleted transplantation in children. Library preparation (for TCRbeta) was performed with unique molecular identifiers. TCRdb reprocessed the PCR reads via MiXCR and lists one record per CDR3 protein. The repertoire consists of a few hundred thousand distinct CDR3 sequences, with approximately 13% occurring once and the leading ten covering around 2%. This specimen consisted of PBMCs, mostly from graft donor cells, obtained 360 days after TCRalphabeta/CD19-depleted stem cell transplant. The receptors derive from a male patient between 10 and 17 years old who had a stem cell transplant for acute myeloid leukemia, so the T cells may come from the graft donor.

There are many counts of this clonotype. CDR3 DNA: TGTGCCAGCTCCCACGGGCAGGGAAACTACGAGCAGTACTTC. Protein product: CASSHGQGNYEQYF. The chain couples TRBV18 to TRBJ2-7, with D possibly matching TRBD1 (5 bases). The V and J ends lost 6 bases and 3 bases respectively, with 15 bases between them. CDR1 is KGHSH, CDR2 LQKENI, per germline. The CDR3 sequence is 14 residues long. Complete variable domain (other parts from reference TRBV18 and TRBJ2-7): NAGVMQNPRHLVRRRGQEARLRCSPMKGHSHVYWYRQLPEEGLKFMVYLQKENIIDESGMPKERFSAEFPKEGPSILRIQQVVRGDSAAYFCASSHGQGNYEQYFGPGTRLTVT.

This clonotype was detected ten times or more. The chain carries TRBV11-1 and TRBJ2-2; 12 nucleotides align to TRBD2. J was trimmed by 4 bases and V by 2 bases; bases with no gene match: 20. The CDR3 extends over 22 amino acids. Germline assignment: CDR1 SGHAT and CDR2 FQDESV (reference sequence). CDR3 loop: CASSLSLNTGLAGGPGTGELFF. In DNA form, the CDR3 reads TGTGCCAGCAGCTTAAGCCTAAACACGGGGCTAGCGGGAGGGCCCGGCACCGGGGAGCTGTTTTTT.

A few counts support this clonotype. The rearrangement uses TRBV20-1 and TRBJ2-7, with D hard to call. V lost 0 bases to trimming and J lost 3 bases, with 12 bases between them. CDR3 length: 14 residues. Germline CDR1 is DFQATT and CDR2 is SNEGSKA (reference sequence). This chain's CDR3 is CSARDRWDFYEQYF. CDR3 DNA: TGCAGTGCTAGAGATCGTTGGGATTTCTACGAGCAGTACTTC.

This clonotype was detected ten times or more. The chain carries TRBV12-3 or TRBV12-4 and TRBJ2-5, with a weak D call TRBD1 (5 bases). V lost 2 bases to trimming and J lost 3 bases, with 10 bases between them. CDR3 length: 14 amino acids. The CDR3: CASSLLGQEETQYF. The CDR3 DNA follows: TGTGCCAGCAGTTTACTAGGACAAGAAGAGACCCAGTACTTC.

The chain recombines TRBV12-3 or TRBV12-4 with TRBJ2-2, with 10 positions matching TRBD2. The CDR3 has 16 residues. V shed 3 bases, J shed 8 bases, and the junction held 9 bases outside the gene matches. CDR3 in DNA: TGTGCCAGCAGTTTTGTAGCGGGAGGAGGCCTAGGGGAGCTGTTTTTT. This codes for CASSFVAGGGLGELFF.